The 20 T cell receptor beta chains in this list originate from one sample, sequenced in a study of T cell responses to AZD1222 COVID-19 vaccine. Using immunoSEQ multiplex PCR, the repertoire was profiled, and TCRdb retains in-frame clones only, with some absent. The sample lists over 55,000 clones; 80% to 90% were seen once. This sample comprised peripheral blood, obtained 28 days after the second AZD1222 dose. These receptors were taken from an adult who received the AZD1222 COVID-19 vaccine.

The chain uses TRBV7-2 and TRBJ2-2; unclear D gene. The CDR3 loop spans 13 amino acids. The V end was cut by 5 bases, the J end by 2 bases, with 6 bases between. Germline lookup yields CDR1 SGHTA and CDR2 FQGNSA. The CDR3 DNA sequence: TGTGCCAGCAGCCCCCGTAACACCGGGGAGCTGTTTTTT. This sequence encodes CASSPRNTGELFF.

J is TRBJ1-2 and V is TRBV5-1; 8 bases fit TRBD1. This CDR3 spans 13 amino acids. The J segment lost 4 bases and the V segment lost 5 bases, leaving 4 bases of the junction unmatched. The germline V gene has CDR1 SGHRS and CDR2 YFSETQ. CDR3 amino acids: CASRNRGAYGYTF. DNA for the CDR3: TGCGCCAGCAGAAACAGGGGGGCCTATGGCTACACCTTC.

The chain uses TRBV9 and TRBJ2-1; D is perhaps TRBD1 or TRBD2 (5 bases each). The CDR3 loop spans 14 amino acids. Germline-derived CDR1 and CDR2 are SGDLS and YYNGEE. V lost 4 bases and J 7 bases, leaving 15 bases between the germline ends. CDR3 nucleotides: TGTGCCAGCAGCAGACACGAGGGGAATAATGAGCAGTTCTTC. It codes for CASSRHEGNNEQFF.

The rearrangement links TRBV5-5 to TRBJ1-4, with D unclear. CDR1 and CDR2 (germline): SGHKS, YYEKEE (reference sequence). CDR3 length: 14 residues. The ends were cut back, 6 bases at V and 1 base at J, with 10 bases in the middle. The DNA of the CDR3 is TGTGCCAGCACACGAGCGGGAACTAATGAAAAACTGTTTTTT. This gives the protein CASTRAGTNEKLFF.

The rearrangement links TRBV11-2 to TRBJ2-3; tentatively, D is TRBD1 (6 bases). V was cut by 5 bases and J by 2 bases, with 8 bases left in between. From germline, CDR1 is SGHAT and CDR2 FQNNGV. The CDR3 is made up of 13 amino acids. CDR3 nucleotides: TGTGCCAGCAGCAGGGACAACACAGATACGCAGTATTTT. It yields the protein CASSRDNTDTQYF.

The CDR3: CASSLLQSHREQYF. The DNA for the CDR3 is TGTGCCAGCAGCTTGTTACAGAGCCACCGGGAGCAGTACTTC. The chain carries TRBV5-6 and TRBJ2-7; D is undetermined. CDR3 length: 14 residues. Trimming shortened V by 1 base and J by 7 bases, and 15 bases separated the two germline ends. The germline CDR1 and CDR2 sequences are SGHDT and YYEEEE.

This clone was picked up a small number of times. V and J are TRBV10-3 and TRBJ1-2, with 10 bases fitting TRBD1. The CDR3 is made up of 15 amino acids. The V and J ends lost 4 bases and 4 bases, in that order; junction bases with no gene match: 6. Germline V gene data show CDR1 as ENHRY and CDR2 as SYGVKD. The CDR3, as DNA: TGTGCCATCAGTGGACAGGGGGCGCTGGGCTATGGCTACACCTTC. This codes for CAISGQGALGYGYTF.

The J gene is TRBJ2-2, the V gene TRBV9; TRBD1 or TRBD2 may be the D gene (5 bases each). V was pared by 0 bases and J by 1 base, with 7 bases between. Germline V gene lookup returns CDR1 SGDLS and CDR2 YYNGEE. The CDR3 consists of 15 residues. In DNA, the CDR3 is TGTGCCAGCAGCGTAGGGGGGTTGAACACCGGGGAGCTGTTTTTT. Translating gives CASSVGGLNTGELFF.

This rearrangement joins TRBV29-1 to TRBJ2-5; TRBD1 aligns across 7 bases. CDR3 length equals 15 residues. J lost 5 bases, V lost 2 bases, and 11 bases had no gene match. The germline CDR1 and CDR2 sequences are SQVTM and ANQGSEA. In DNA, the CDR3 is TGCAGCGTTGAAAGCGAGGGGGCGCGTATCGAGACCCAGTACTTC. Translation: CSVESEGARIETQYF.

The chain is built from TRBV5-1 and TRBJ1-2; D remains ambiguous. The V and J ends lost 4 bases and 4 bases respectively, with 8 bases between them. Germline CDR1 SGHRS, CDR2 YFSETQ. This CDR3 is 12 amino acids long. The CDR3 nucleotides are TGCGCCAGCAGCATGGACCTCTATGGCTACACCTTC. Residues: CASSMDLYGYTF.

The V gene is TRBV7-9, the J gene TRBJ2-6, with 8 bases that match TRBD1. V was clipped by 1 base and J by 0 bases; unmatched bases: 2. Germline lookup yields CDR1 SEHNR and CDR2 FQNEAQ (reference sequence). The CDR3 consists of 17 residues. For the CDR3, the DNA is TGTGCCAGCAGCTTAGGGACAGGGATCTCTGGGGCCAACGTCCTGACTTTC. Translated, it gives CASSLGTGISGANVLTF.

This chain's CDR3 is CATVEWTSASYEQYF. The CDR3, as DNA: TGTGCCACCGTTGAATGGACTAGCGCGTCCTACGAGCAGTACTTC. The rearrangement uses TRBV6-5 and TRBJ2-7, with TRBD2 matching over 9 bases. With 10 bases clipped from V and 1 base from J, the junction kept 11 bases outside the gene matches. The CDR3 extends over 15 amino acids. CDR1 and CDR2 (germline): MNHEY, SVGAGI.

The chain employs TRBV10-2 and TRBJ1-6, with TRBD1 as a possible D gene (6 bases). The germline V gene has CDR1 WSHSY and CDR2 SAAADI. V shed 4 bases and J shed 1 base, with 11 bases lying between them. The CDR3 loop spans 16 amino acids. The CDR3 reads CASSAGALSYNSPLHF. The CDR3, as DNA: TGCGCCAGCAGTGCGGGGGCGCTATCCTATAATTCACCCCTCCACTTT.

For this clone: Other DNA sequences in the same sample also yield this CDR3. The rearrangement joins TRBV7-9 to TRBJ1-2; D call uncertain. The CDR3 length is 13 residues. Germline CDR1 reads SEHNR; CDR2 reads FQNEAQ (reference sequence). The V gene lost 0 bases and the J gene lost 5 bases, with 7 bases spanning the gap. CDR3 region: CASSLAGGYGYTF. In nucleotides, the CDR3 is TGTGCCAGCAGCTTAGCCGGTGGGTATGGCTACACCTTC.

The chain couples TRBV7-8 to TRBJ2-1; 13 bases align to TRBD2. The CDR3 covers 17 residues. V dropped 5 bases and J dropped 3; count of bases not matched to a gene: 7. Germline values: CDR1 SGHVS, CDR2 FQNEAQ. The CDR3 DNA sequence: TGTGCCAGCAGCCTCCGGACTAGCGGGGGCCTCTACAATGAGCAGTTCTTC. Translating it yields CASSLRTSGGLYNEQFF.

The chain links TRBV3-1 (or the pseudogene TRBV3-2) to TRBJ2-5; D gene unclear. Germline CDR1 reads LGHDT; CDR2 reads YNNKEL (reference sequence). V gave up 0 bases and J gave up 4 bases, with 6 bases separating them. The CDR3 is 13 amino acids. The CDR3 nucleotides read TGTGCCAGCAGCCAAGATAGCCGAGAGACCCAGTACTTC. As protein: CASSQDSRETQYF.

CDR3 residues: CASSEQGWRYGYTF. The CDR3 DNA sequence: TGTGCCAGCAGTGAACAGGGCTGGCGCTATGGCTACACCTTC. This rearrangement joins TRBV2 to TRBJ1-2, with D tentatively TRBD1 (5 bases). The CDR3 spans 14 residues. The V gene lost 2 bases and the J gene lost 4 bases, with 11 bases spanning the gap. CDR1 is SNHLY, CDR2 FYNNEI, per germline.

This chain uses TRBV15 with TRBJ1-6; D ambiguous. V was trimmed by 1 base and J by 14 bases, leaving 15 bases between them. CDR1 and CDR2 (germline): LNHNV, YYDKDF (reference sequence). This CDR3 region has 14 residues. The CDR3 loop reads CATSRGSREVTLHF. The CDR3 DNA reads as TGTGCCACCAGCAGAGGGTCCCGGGAGGTCACCCTCCACTTT. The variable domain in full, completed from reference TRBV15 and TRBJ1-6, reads DAMVIQNPRYQVTQFGKPVTLSCSQTLNHNVMYWYQQKSSQAPKLLFHYYDKDFNNEADTPDNFQSRRPNTSFCFLDIRSPGLGDTAMYLCATSRGSREVTLHFGNGTRLTVT.

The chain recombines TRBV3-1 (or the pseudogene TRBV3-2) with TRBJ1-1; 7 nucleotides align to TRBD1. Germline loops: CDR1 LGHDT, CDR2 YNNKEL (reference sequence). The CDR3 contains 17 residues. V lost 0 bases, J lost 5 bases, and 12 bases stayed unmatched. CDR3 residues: CASSQEGGQKGRTEAFF. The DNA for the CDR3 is TGTGCCAGCAGCCAAGAGGGGGGACAGAAAGGGAGGACTGAAGCTTTCTTT.

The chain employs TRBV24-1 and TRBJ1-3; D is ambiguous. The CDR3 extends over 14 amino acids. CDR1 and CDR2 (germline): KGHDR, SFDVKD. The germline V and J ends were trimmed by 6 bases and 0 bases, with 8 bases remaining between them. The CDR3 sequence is CATSLGSSGNTIYF. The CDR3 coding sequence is TGTGCCACCAGTCTAGGGAGCTCTGGAAACACCATATATTTT.